The 30 T cell receptor beta chains below come from one sample, sequenced in a study of type 1 and type 2 diabetes patients. Genomic DNA was the PCR template. Multiplex PCR with 30 forward and 13 reverse primers amplified the TCR beta CDR3. TCRdb processed the multiplex PCR reads anew with MiXCR; each CDR3 protein has one entry. Seen here are 250,000 or so distinct CDR3 sequences, 45% to 60% observed once, and the top ten hold approximately 15%. What was sequenced was peripheral blood mononuclear cells (PBMCs). All receptors derive from a young man with type 2 diabetes.

The rearrangement links TRBV19 to TRBJ1-1; the match to TRBD1 covers 7 bases. The germline gives CDR1 LNHDA, CDR2 SQIVND (reference sequence). The CDR3 is made up of 13 amino acids. The junction had 6 bases not matched to a gene; V was cut back by 3 bases and J by 8 bases. This CDR3 is CASSMALTGEAFF. The CDR3 DNA follows: TGTGCCAGTAGTATGGCGCTGACAGGGGAAGCTTTCTTT.

This clonotype appeared a few times. The J gene is TRBJ2-3, the V gene TRBV2; 7 nucleotides match TRBD2. Germline V gives CDR1 SNHLY, CDR2 FYNNEI. The CDR3 runs to 16 residues. V lost 6 bases and J lost 2; bases outside the gene matches: 11. CDR3 in amino acids: CASRGGLIPDTDTQYF. CDR3 bases: TGTGCCAGCAGGGGGGGGTTGATCCCGGACACAGATACGCAGTATTTT.

The chain has TRBV19 and TRBJ1-4; tentative D call: TRBD1 (6 bases). The CDR3 runs to 14 residues. V gave up 10 bases and J gave up 6 bases, with 18 bases separating them. Germline-derived CDR1 and CDR2 are LNHDA and SQIVND (reference sequence). The CDR3 loop is CATRGRAGDEKLFF. The CDR3 nucleotides read TGTGCCACCCGAGGAAGGGCAGGGGATGAAAAACTGTTTTTT.

A few counts support this clonotype. The chain combines TRBV2 with TRBJ1-2; TRBD1 matches at 7 bases. Germline V gene data show CDR1 as SNHLY and CDR2 as FYNNEI. Unmatched junction bases numbered 7, after V lost 8 bases and J lost 7 bases. The CDR3 contains 12 residues. In DNA form, the CDR3 reads TGTGCCAGCGTACAGGGGCAGGGTGGCTACACCTTC. This codes for CASVQGQGGYTF.

This clonotype was seen only a few times. V gene TRBV19 combines with J gene TRBJ1-6; D ambiguous. The V and J ends lost 8 bases and 10 bases respectively, with 30 bases between them. Germline CDR1 and CDR2: LNHDA and SQIVND (reference sequence). CDR3 length: 18 amino acids. Here the CDR3 DNA reads TGTGCCAGTCAAACATTCTTTCGTCCGGCTTTAGTTCCATCACCCCTCCACTTT. It encodes CASQTFFRPALVPSPLHF.

V gene TRBV6-2 or TRBV6-3 combines with J gene TRBJ2-7; TRBD2 agrees at 11 bases. CDR1 MNHEY and CDR2 SVGEGT come from the germline V gene. The V gene end was trimmed by 5 bases and the J gene end by 3 bases; junction bases not matched to a gene: 6. The CDR3 length is 15 residues. CDR3 loop: CASSSTGLADYEQYF. DNA for the CDR3: TGTGCCAGCAGTAGTACGGGACTAGCGGACTACGAGCAGTACTTC.

This clonotype was counted many times. The CDR3 loop is CAWIGDRAYEQYF. The CDR3 DNA is TGTGCCTGGATCGGAGACAGGGCCTACGAGCAGTACTTC. The chain combines TRBV30 with TRBJ2-7; 7 bases are shared with TRBD1. Looked up from germline, CDR1 is GTSNPN and CDR2 is SVGIG (reference sequence). With 4 bases clipped from V and 2 bases from J, the junction kept 5 bases outside the gene matches. The CDR3 extends over 13 amino acids.

Concerning this clonotype: Given a much more abundant clone one base away, this may be a read error. V gene TRBV2 combines with J gene TRBJ1-1; a weak D match, TRBD1 (5 bases). Trimming took 3 bases from V and 1 from J, leaving 12 bases between them. The CDR3 spans 15 residues. CDR1 SNHLY and CDR2 FYNNEI come from the germline V gene. CDR3 nucleotide sequence: TGTGCCAGCAGTGATCCAGCAAGGGGGAACACTGAAGCTTTCTTT. It specifies CASSDPARGNTEAFF. The variable domain in full, completed from reference TRBV2 and TRBJ1-1, reads EPEVTQTPSHQVTQMGQEVILRCVPISNHLYFYWYRQILGQKVEFLVSFYNNEISEKSEIFDDQFSVERPDGSNFTLKIRSTKLEDSAMYFCASSDPARGNTEAFFGQGTRLTVV.

The chain couples TRBV6-5 to TRBJ2-5; D is tentatively TRBD1 or TRBD2 (5 bases each). The CDR3 loop spans 13 amino acids. V was pared by 7 bases and J by 0 bases, with 9 bases between. Per germline, CDR1 MNHEY and CDR2 SVGAGI. The CDR3 nucleotides read TGTGCCAGCACGGGACCCTACCAAGAGACCCAGTACTTC. Translation gives CASTGPYQETQYF.

This chain joins TRBV9 and TRBJ2-1; TRBD2 matches at 8 bases. This CDR3 has 17 amino acids. Germline trimming cut 4 bases from V and 0 bases from J; bases unmatched to any gene: 9. Per germline, CDR1 SGDLS and CDR2 YYNGEE. The CDR3 loop is CASSLSGGALSYNEQFF. The CDR3 nucleotides are TGTGCCAGCAGCTTATCCGGGGGGGCCCTCTCCTACAATGAGCAGTTCTTC. The full variable domain, in which reference TRBV9 and TRBJ2-1 provide the parts outside the CDR3, is DSGVTQTPKHLITATGQRVTLRCSPRSGDLSVYWYQQSLDQGLQFLIQYYNGEERAKGNILERFSAQQFPDLHSELNLSSLELGDSALYFCASSLSGGALSYNEQFFGPGTRLTVL.

The chain combines TRBV9 with TRBJ1-1; D is ambiguous. Germline V gives CDR1 SGDLS, CDR2 YYNGEE. CDR3 size: 13 residues. Trimming stripped 3 bases from V and 6 bases from J, with 12 bases between. This CDR3 reads CASSGPGWAEAFF. CDR3 nucleotides: TGTGCCAGCAGCGGACCGGGATGGGCTGAAGCTTTCTTT.

This clonotype has only a few counts. The V gene is TRBV20-1, the J gene TRBJ2-7, with D maybe TRBD1 (5 bases). The V gene's germline CDR1 is DFQATT and CDR2 SNEGSKA (reference sequence). The CDR3 length is 12 residues. V was trimmed by 6 bases and J by 6 bases, leaving 15 bases between them. The CDR3 region is CSATFQGGEQYF. Here the CDR3 DNA reads TGCAGTGCAACCTTCCAGGGTGGCGAGCAGTACTTC.

This clonotype was detected once. This sequence joins TRBV12-3 or TRBV12-4 and TRBJ2-5; tentative D call: TRBD1 (7 bases). The last part of the DNA fits TRBJ2-1 better; the J call may be wrong. The CDR3 spans 13 residues. The CDR3 here is CASSANRGGEQFF. Here the CDR3 DNA reads TGTGCCAGCAGCGCAAACAGGGGAGGCGAGCAGTTCTTC.

This clonotype was found a few times. This chain links TRBV19 with TRBJ1-5; unclear D gene. CDR3 length: 14 residues. The V and J ends lost 5 bases and 0 bases respectively, with 8 bases between them. Germline loops: CDR1 LNHDA, CDR2 SQIVND (reference sequence). DNA for the CDR3: TGTGCCAGTAGTCTAGGAGTTAGCAATCAGCCCCAGCATTTT. Translated, it gives CASSLGVSNQPQHF.

J is TRBJ2-3 and V is TRBV20-1, with D possibly TRBD2 on 6 matching bases. This CDR3 comprises 16 residues. V was shortened by 3 bases and J by 1 base, with 17 bases between the two germline ends. Germline CDR1 is DFQATT and CDR2 is SNEGSKA (reference sequence). DNA for the CDR3: TGCAGTGCTAGGGTTTGGCCTAGCGAAGGCACAGATACGCAGTATTTT. Protein: CSARVWPSEGTDTQYF.

This clonotype was observed a handful of times. The chain combines TRBV7-2 with TRBJ2-7; D gene uncertain. V was pared by 1 base and J by 3 bases, with 4 bases between. The CDR3 consists of 12 residues. The germline V gene has CDR1 SGHTA and CDR2 FQGNSA. The CDR3 here is CASSLENYEQYF. The DNA for the CDR3 is TGTGCCAGCAGCTTAGAGAACTACGAGCAGTACTTC.

This chain joins TRBV19 and TRBJ2-2; D may correspond to TRBD1 or TRBD2 (6 bases each). Germline V lookup: CDR1 LNHDA, CDR2 SQIVND (reference sequence). The V and J ends lost 5 bases and 1 base respectively, with 14 bases between them. The CDR3 is 16 residues long. DNA for the CDR3: TGTGCCAGTAGTGATGGGGGGCCGAGGAACACCGGGGAGCTGTTTTTT. Translating gives CASSDGGPRNTGELFF.

CDR3 sequence reads: CASSPRSMTGETQYF. The DNA for the CDR3 is TGTGCCAGCAGTCCCCGTTCCATGACGGGAGAGACCCAGTACTTC. The chain uses TRBV12-3 or TRBV12-4 and TRBJ2-7, with unresolved D. The J call could be wrong; TRBJ2-5 is a better fit for the DNA end. This CDR3 has 15 residues.

The chain has TRBV9 and TRBJ2-7, with D possibly matching TRBD2 (7 bases). V lost 0 bases to trimming and J lost 7 bases, with 20 bases between them. Germline V gene sequence: CDR1 SGDLS, CDR2 YYNGEE. The CDR3 covers 16 residues. The CDR3 DNA reads as TGTGCCAGCAGCGTAGGTGGGGGGGCTTGGACGAATGAGCAGTACTTC. Its translation is CASSVGGGAWTNEQYF.

This clonotype occurred a few times. The chain uses TRBV19 and TRBJ1-2; D call uncertain. This CDR3 spans 16 amino acids. CDR1 LNHDA and CDR2 SQIVND come from the germline V gene (reference sequence). V was pared by 5 bases and J by 4 bases, with 20 bases between. Written as DNA, the CDR3 is TGTGCCAGTAGTCCCCCTCAGTCGTCACTGTCCTATGGCTACACCTTC. This codes for CASSPPQSSLSYGYTF.

A few counts support this clonotype. The chain couples TRBV10-3 to TRBJ2-3; possibly TRBD1 for D (6 bases). V shed 3 bases and J shed 0 bases, with 13 bases lying between them. This CDR3 is built from 16 residues. In germline, CDR1 is ENHRY, CDR2 SYGVKD. CDR3 coding DNA: TGTGCCATCAGTGATCCAGGGGCCCCCAGCACAGATACGCAGTATTTT. This codes for CAISDPGAPSTDTQYF.

This clonotype was recorded at least ten times. The chain joins TRBV2 to TRBJ2-7; 12 bases agree with TRBD2. Germline V lookup: CDR1 SNHLY, CDR2 FYNNEI. The CDR3 consists of 14 residues. With V trimmed by 7 bases and J by 2 bases, 3 bases remained unmatched. The CDR3 loop reads CASTGLAGPYEQYF. CDR3 bases: TGTGCCAGCACCGGACTAGCGGGACCCTACGAGCAGTACTTC.

Comment on this clonotype: One end of the junction is discordant with germline, which a read error may explain. J is TRBJ1-1 and V is TRBV2; tentative D call: TRBD1 (6 bases). This CDR3 has 13 amino acids. Per the germline V gene, CDR1 is SNHLY and CDR2 is FYNNEI. CDR3 in amino acids: CASREGGRTEAFF. CDR3 DNA sequence: TGTGCCAGCAGGGAAGGGGGAAGGACTGAAGCTTTCTTT. Full variable domain (missing parts from reference TRBV2 and TRBJ1-1): EPEVTQTPSHQVTQMGQEVILRCVPISNHLYFYWYRQILGQKVEFLVSFYNNEISEKSEIFDDQFSVERPDGSNFTLKIRSTKLEDSAMYFCASREGGRTEAFFGQGTRLTVV.

The chain combines TRBV7-2 with TRBJ2-3; maybe TRBD2 (6 bases). Germline V gene lookup returns CDR1 SGHTA and CDR2 FQGNSA. V was cut by 5 bases and J by 5 bases, with 14 bases left in between. CDR3 length equals 14 residues. The CDR3 sequence: CASSLSNSGDTQYF. The CDR3 DNA is TGTGCCAGCAGCCTGAGCAATAGCGGAGATACGCAGTATTTT.

The chain recombines TRBV7-2 with TRBJ1-2; D gene uncertain. V gave up 7 bases and J gave up 0 bases, with 9 bases separating them. This CDR3 is 13 amino acids long. CDR1 SGHTA and CDR2 FQGNSA come from the germline V gene. The CDR3 is CASTPIANYGYTF. The CDR3 coding sequence is TGTGCCAGCACCCCCATAGCTAACTATGGCTACACCTTC.

Only a few counts were recorded for this clonotype. The rearrangement uses TRBV6-5 and TRBJ1-1; no reliable D call. CDR1 is MNHEY, CDR2 SVGAGI, per germline. Trimming removed 4 bases from V and 8 bases from J, with 14 bases in between. The CDR3 is 13 amino acids. CDR3: CASSSSLHLEAFF. The CDR3 region has the DNA TGTGCCAGCAGTTCGTCTTTACACCTCGAAGCTTTCTTT.

This chain uses TRBV19 with TRBJ2-3, with a weak D call TRBD2 (5 bases). V was trimmed by 3 bases and J by 0 bases, leaving 16 bases between them. CDR3 length: 17 residues. Looked up from germline, CDR1 is LNHDA and CDR2 is SQIVND (reference sequence). The CDR3 here is CASSILPGRASTDTQYF. The CDR3 region has the DNA TGTGCCAGTAGTATCCTCCCGGGGAGAGCTAGCACAGATACGCAGTATTTT.

The chain combines TRBV19 with TRBJ2-2; 12 bases are a match to TRBD2. Trimming at V came to 5 bases and at J to 0 bases, leaving 22 bases not matched to a gene. Per the germline V gene, CDR1 is LNHDA and CDR2 is SQIVND (reference sequence). The CDR3 contains 23 residues. CDR3 sequence: CASSSSLAGGIKPKSPNTGELFF. CDR3 bases: TGTGCCAGTAGTTCTAGCCTAGCGGGGGGGATCAAACCGAAAAGCCCGAACACCGGGGAGCTGTTTTTT.

The chain joins TRBV5-1 to TRBJ2-7; 8 nucleotides match TRBD2. The CDR3 spans 16 residues. Germline lookup yields CDR1 SGHRS and CDR2 YFSETQ. The trim removed 4 bases at V and 4 bases at J, leaving 13 bases unmatched. The CDR3 nucleotides read TGCGCCAGCAGCCCTGAAGCGGGAGAGGGTCCGTACGAGCAGTACTTC. It specifies CASSPEAGEGPYEQYF.

A remark on this clonotype: Since a much larger clone is just one base distant, this may be a read error. The rearrangement links TRBV28 to TRBJ2-7; D may correspond to TRBD1 or TRBD2 (5 bases each). CDR3 size: 13 residues. Germline V CDR1 and CDR2: MDHEN, SYDVKM. V was cut by 6 bases and J by 2 bases, with 11 bases left in between. The CDR3 loop is CASSKGPTYEQYF. The CDR3, as DNA: TGTGCCAGCAGCAAGGGACCGACCTACGAGCAGTACTTC.